One and the same sample provided the 2 T cell receptor beta chains below, sequenced in a study of cytomegalovirus exposure and HLA in healthy donors. PCR was performed using 60 Vbeta and 13 Jbeta primers. TCRdb's copy holds only in-frame clones and misses some; the assay was immunoSEQ multiplex PCR. The sample consists of 90,000 to 100,000 clones, just under 80% of them appearing once. The sample taken for sequencing was PBMCs. The receptor set was obtained from a middle-aged woman in good health and CMV-seronegative.

This clone has a handful of counts. V usage is TRBV6-6 and J usage is TRBJ2-1, with D hard to call. The CDR3 length is 13 residues. Germline lookup yields CDR1 MNHNY and CDR2 SVGAGI (reference sequence). The V end lost 4 bases, the J end lost 4 bases, and 8 bases lay between the germline ends. The CDR3 coding sequence is TGTGCCAGCAGTTTCAACGGGTACAATGAGCAGTTCTTC. It is translated as CASSFNGYNEQFF.

A few counts support this clone. The rearrangement uses TRBV7-8 and TRBJ2-7, with a weak D call TRBD1 (6 bases). The CDR3 is 14 residues long. CDR1 SGHVS and CDR2 FQNEAQ come from the germline V gene. V was pared by 5 bases and J by 1 base, with 12 bases between. CDR3 sequence reads: CASSRNRVSYEQYF. The CDR3 region has the DNA TGTGCCAGCAGCCGGAACAGGGTTTCCTACGAGCAGTACTTC.